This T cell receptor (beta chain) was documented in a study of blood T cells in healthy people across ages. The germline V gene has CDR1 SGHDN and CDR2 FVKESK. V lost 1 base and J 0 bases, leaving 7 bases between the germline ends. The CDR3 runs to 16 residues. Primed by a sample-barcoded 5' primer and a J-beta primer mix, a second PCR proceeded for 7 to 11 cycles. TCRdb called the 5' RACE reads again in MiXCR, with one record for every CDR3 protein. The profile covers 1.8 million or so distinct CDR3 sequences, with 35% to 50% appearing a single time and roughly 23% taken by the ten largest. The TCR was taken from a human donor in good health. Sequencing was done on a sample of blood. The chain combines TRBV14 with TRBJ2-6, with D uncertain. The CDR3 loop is CASSQVLYSGANVLTF. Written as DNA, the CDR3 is TGTGCCAGCAGCCAAGTCCTATACTCTGGGGCCAACGTCCTGACTTTC.